This T cell receptor beta chain was recovered during a study of blood T cell repertoires in COVID-19 (TCRdb year 2020). Concerning the study at large: Samples covering the acute and convalescent phases of COVID-19 were provided by collaborators in the United States, Italy and Spain. The dataset comprised deeply sampled blood TCRbeta repertoires from subjects exposed to, actively infected with, or recovered from COVID-19. Sample metadata almost always included a de-identified subject ID, COVID-19 status, age in years and sex. The repertoires were made available in a free public database intended to serve as a resource for research on the immune response to SARS-CoV-2. The samples were drawn from two sources: the first 160 participants of the ongoing ImmuneRACE study, and some 1,300 subjects contributed by 6 global collaborators. Where HLA class I and class II types were available, the types were taken from metadata supplied by the sample provider, not from assay-based typing. The material from the prospective study consisted of cDNA or gDNA derived from T cells, B-cell-depleted T cells, or PBMCs. Overall study results and their limits: How much clinical and demographic metadata was included differed by source and by participant, and the metadata was provided uncurated.

This clone has more than one count but fewer than ten. This clone's antigen is unknown. No much larger clone exists at a distance of one base, and base qualities are not known. Collaborating institutions collected whole blood in K2EDTA tubes following their own protocols. Collaborator samples were shipped for TCRbeta analysis as frozen whole blood, isolated PBMCs, or DNA extracted from either sample type. TCRbeta CDR3 regions were amplified from genomic DNA by means of the immunoSEQ Assay, a bias-controlled multiplex PCR. Per the source publication's procedure: The number of nucleated cells in each sample was estimated by amplification of reference gene primers within the assay. Sequence reads were collapsed and filtered to measure the absolute abundance of every unique TCRbeta CDR3 rearrangement. For each sample, productive Simpson clonality was calculated by taking the square root of Simpson's diversity index across productive rearrangements. The clones in this table, taken by TCRdb from immuneACCESS, are in-frame only. Not every clone is retained; where verified, under half of the shortfall comes from an unresolved V gene, and the cause of the rest is unknown. The V and J calls and clone size are taken from that table; D and trimming were inferred from the DNA. Here the sample has around 100,000 clones; roughly 85% occur a single time. The ten largest make up under 4% of the sample.

The CDR3 sequence holds 16 residues, the cysteine and phenylalanine included. CDR3 DNA is the only sequence kept; it has 48 bases, read in frame from the first base. For CDR1 and CDR2, the germline V gene lists MNHEY and SVGEGT. Trimming accounts for 4 bases at V and 1 base at J, while the number of junction bases matched to no gene is 5. Recombination connected TRBV6-2 or TRBV6-3 to TRBJ1-5, with 9 bases aligning to TRBD1. Material for sequencing was peripheral blood. The TCR sequence derives from a man aged 50-60 years in a cohort sampled during active COVID-19. The DNA sequence reads TGTGCCAGCAGTTCACAGGGGGCGGGAAGCAATCAGCCCCAGCATTTT. The encoded protein is CASSSQGAGSNQPQHF.